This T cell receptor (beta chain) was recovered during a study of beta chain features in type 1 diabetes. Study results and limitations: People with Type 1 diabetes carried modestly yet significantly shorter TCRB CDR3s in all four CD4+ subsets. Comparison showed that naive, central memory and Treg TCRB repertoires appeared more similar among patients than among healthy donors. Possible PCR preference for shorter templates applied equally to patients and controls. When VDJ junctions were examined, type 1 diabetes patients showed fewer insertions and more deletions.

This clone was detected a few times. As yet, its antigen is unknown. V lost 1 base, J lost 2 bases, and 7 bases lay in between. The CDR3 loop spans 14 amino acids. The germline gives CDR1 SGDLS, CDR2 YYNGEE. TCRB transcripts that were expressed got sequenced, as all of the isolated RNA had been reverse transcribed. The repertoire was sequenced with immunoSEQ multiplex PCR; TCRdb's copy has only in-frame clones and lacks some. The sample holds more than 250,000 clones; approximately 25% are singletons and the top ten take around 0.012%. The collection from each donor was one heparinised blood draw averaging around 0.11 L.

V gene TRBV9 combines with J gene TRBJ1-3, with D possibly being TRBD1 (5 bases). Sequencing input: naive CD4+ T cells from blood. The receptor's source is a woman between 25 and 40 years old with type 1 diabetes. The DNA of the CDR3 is TGTGCCAGCAGCGTAACAGGCACTGGAAACACCATATATTTT. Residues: CASSVTGTGNTIYF.